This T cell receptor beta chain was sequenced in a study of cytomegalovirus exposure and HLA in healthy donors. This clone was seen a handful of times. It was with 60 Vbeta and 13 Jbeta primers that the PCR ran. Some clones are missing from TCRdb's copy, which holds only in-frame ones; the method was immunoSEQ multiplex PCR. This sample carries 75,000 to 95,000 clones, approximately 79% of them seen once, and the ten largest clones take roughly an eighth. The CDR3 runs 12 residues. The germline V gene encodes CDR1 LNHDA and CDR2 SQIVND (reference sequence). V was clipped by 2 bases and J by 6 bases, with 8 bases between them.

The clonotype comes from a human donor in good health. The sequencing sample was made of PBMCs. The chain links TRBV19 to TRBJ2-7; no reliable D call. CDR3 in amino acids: CASSIQRGEQYF. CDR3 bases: TGTGCCAGTAGTATACAGCGAGGCGAGCAGTACTTC.